Here is one TCR beta chain with its context. What it binds is not known. The data derive from a study of PD-1 blockade in classical Hodgkin lymphoma. Study overall: With a 2-week interval, patients received intravenous nivolumab at 3 mg/kg. Findings and limits, study-wide: TCR diversity at baseline was reported to be reduced in newly diagnosed patients relative to healthy donors.

Each patient's relapse followed autologous stem cell transplantation, and brentuximab vedotin exposure varied. Looked up from germline, CDR1 is SGHDN and CDR2 is FVKESK. V gave up 1 base and J gave up 4 bases, with 11 bases separating them. The CDR3 spans 14 residues. Produced via immunoSEQ multiplex PCR; TCRdb's table is partial and in-frame only. The sample records more than 90,000 clones, 75% to 90% being singletons. The V and J genes are TRBV14 and TRBJ2-7; TRBD2 is a possible D gene (5 bases). This TCR was sampled from a human donor with classical Hodgkin lymphoma. Sequencing used peripheral blood mononuclear cells (PBMCs), obtained before the second cycle of nivolumab. The CDR3 sequence is CASSQGVGGYEQYF. CDR3 DNA: TGTGCCAGCAGCCAAGGTGTCGGAGGTTACGAGCAGTACTTC.